These 19 T cell receptor beta chains were all obtained from the same sample, sequenced in a study of control samples from healthy donors and cancer patients (dated by TCRdb to the early 2020s). Receptor libraries were prepared by the immunoSEQ multiplex PCR assay. Held by TCRdb, this immuneACCESS table contains in-frame sequences only and omits some clones. Under half of the omission traces to an unresolved V gene where checked; the cause of the rest is unknown. This sample comprises 100,000 or so clones, about 89% of them detected only once. The ten biggest clones cover approximately 7.8% of the sample. Sequencing used blood. These receptors all come from a man between 25 and 39 years old in good health.

CDR3 DNA sequence: TGTGCCAGCAAACGAACAGGGGCCACGGTAGATACGCAGTATTTT. As protein: CASKRTGATVDTQYF. V usage is TRBV6-5 and J usage is TRBJ2-3; 7 nucleotides agree with TRBD1. J was trimmed by 5 bases and V by 7 bases; bases with no gene match: 12. The CDR3 totals 15 residues. Germline lookup yields CDR1 MNHEY and CDR2 SVGAGI.

J is TRBJ1-6 and V is TRBV3-1 (or the pseudogene TRBV3-2); the D is unclear. Between the trimmed V and J ends, which lost 2 bases and 6 bases, there was a span of 2 bases. Germline assignment: CDR1 LGHDT and CDR2 YNNKEL (reference sequence). The CDR3 has 12 residues. Here the CDR3 DNA reads TGTGCCAGCAGCCAACTTAATTCACCCCTCCACTTT. This encodes CASSQLNSPLHF.

J is TRBJ1-3 and V is TRBV5-1; 7 nucleotides agree with TRBD1. The V and J ends lost 3 bases and 2 bases, in that order; junction bases with no gene match: 11. The V gene's germline CDR1 is SGHRS and CDR2 YFSETQ. This CDR3 is 17 amino acids long. The CDR3 loop reads CASSSSRQGRAGNTIYF. The CDR3 DNA reads as TGCGCCAGCAGCTCGAGCCGACAGGGAAGGGCTGGAAACACCATATATTTT.

This clone was seen a single time. The chain couples TRBV3-1 (or the pseudogene TRBV3-2) to TRBJ2-1; no firm D call. The V end was cut by 0 bases, the J end by 0 bases, with 18 bases between. Germline CDR1 reads LGHDT; CDR2 reads YNNKEL (reference sequence). This CDR3 is 19 amino acids long. The CDR3, as DNA: TGTGCCAGCAGCCAAGATCCCCGAAGATTAAGTGGCTCCTACAATGAGCAGTTCTTC. Translation: CASSQDPRRLSGSYNEQFF.

This chain uses TRBV2 with TRBJ1-5; 8 bases are shared with TRBD1. With 5 bases clipped from V and 4 bases from J, the junction kept 7 bases outside the gene matches. Germline CDR1 reads SNHLY; CDR2 reads FYNNEI. The CDR3 totals 15 residues. The CDR3 loop is CASSLTGAPNQPQHF. The DNA of the CDR3 is TGTGCCAGCAGTCTGACAGGGGCCCCTAATCAGCCCCAGCATTTT.

Only a few counts were recorded for this clone. V gene TRBV28 combines with J gene TRBJ2-5; D is unresolved. V lost 2 bases to trimming and J lost 5 bases, with 9 bases between them. CDR3 length: 13 amino acids. Germline loops: CDR1 MDHEN, CDR2 SYDVKM. As DNA, the CDR3 is TGTGCCAGCAGTTTAGTATCTATGGAGACCCAGTACTTC. Protein sequence: CASSLVSMETQYF.

This chain connects TRBV21-1 to TRBJ2-5. TRBV21-1 counts as a pseudogene. The CDR3 sequence is 16 residues long. CDR3 protein: CASTSKRKDTRGTQYF. In nucleotides, the CDR3 is TGTGCCAGCACCTCAAAGCGTAAGGATACGAGGGGGACCCAGTACTTC.

The V gene is TRBV24-1, the J gene TRBJ1-4; 7 bases line up with TRBD1. V shed 3 bases, J shed 7 bases, and the junction held 7 bases outside the gene matches. CDR1 KGHDR and CDR2 SFDVKD come from the germline V gene. The CDR3 contains 15 residues. CDR3 residues: CATSDPSGGSEKLFF. The CDR3 bases are TGTGCCACCAGTGATCCCTCAGGGGGGAGTGAAAAACTGTTTTTT.

The chain has TRBV2 and TRBJ1-1; the D gene is possibly TRBD1 (6 bases). The CDR3 is made up of 15 amino acids. CDR1 is SNHLY and CDR2 is FYNNEI in the germline V gene. Trimming removed 2 bases at V and 6 bases at J, with 16 bases between. The CDR3 protein is CASSERGGRAPEAFF. The DNA for the CDR3 is TGTGCCAGCAGTGAAAGGGGGGGAAGGGCCCCTGAAGCTTTCTTT.

The chain uses TRBV11-2 and TRBJ1-6, with 11 bases that match TRBD1. CDR1 is SGHAT and CDR2 is FQNNGV in the germline V gene. V trimming: 6 bases; J trimming: 9 bases; junction bases outside the gene matches: 10. The CDR3 has 16 residues. In nucleotides, the CDR3 is TGTGCCAGCAGACCTAGGGGGGACAGGGGGGTTTCACCCCTCCACTTT. Translation gives CASRPRGDRGVSPLHF.

The chain has TRBV19 and TRBJ1-3; 7 positions match TRBD1. Germline V gene data show CDR1 as LNHDA and CDR2 as SQIVND (reference sequence). Trimming took 7 bases from V and 0 from J; bases not matched to a gene: 9. The CDR3 length is 16 residues. The CDR3 nucleotides read TGTGCCAGTAACCCGAGGGGGACAGCCTCTGGAAACACCATATATTTT. This translates into CASNPRGTASGNTIYF.

The V and J genes are TRBV3-1 (or the pseudogene TRBV3-2) and TRBJ2-2; D is uncertain. Trimming stripped 0 bases from V and 5 bases from J, with 19 bases between. The CDR3 spans 18 residues. Germline V CDR1 and CDR2: LGHDT, YNNKEL (reference sequence). The CDR3: CASSQEAIRRYPTGELFF. As DNA, the CDR3 is TGTGCCAGCAGCCAAGAGGCTATTCGGCGCTACCCAACCGGGGAGCTGTTTTTT.

The V call is TRBV24-1, the J call TRBJ2-3; unclear D gene. Trimming took 0 bases from V and 9 from J, leaving 15 bases between them. CDR1 and CDR2 from the germline V gene are KGHDR and SFDVKD. This CDR3 region has 15 residues. The CDR3 here is CATSDLQGDSRTQYF. CDR3 DNA: TGTGCCACCAGTGATTTGCAAGGAGACTCAAGAACGCAGTATTTT.

This clone is a singleton in its sample. The chain employs TRBV12-5 and TRBJ2-5, with 7 bases matching TRBD1. Looked up from germline, CDR1 is LGHNT and CDR2 is FRNRAP. Trimming cost V 1 base and J 1 base; bases outside gene matches: 6. This CDR3 spans 16 amino acids. The CDR3 sequence: CASGLGGGSVQETQYF. CDR3 nucleotide sequence: TGTGCTAGTGGTTTGGGAGGGGGCTCTGTCCAAGAGACCCAGTACTTC. Filled out from reference TRBV12-5 and TRBJ2-5, the complete variable domain reads DARVTQTPRHKVTEMGQEVTMRCQPILGHNTVFWYRQTMMQGLELLAYFRNRAPLDDSGMPKDRFSAEMPDATLATLKIQPSEPRDSAVYFCASGLGGGSVQETQYFGPGTRLLVL.

The chain recombines TRBV11-2 with TRBJ1-2; perhaps TRBD1 as D (5 bases). V was cut by 0 bases and J by 8 bases, with 19 bases left in between. Per germline, CDR1 SGHAT and CDR2 FQNNGV. The CDR3 totals 16 residues. The DNA for the CDR3 is TGTGCCAGCAGCTTAGATCCGGGACTCCGGACGTCCGGCTACACCTTC. Translation: CASSLDPGLRTSGYTF.

This clone was observed a single time. The V gene is TRBV12-3 or TRBV12-4, the J gene TRBJ1-1; D is perhaps TRBD1 (5 bases). The CDR3 is 13 residues long. V was clipped by 8 bases and J by 4 bases, with 14 bases between them. CDR3 nucleotides: TGTGCCAGCTCCCGGGCGGGGGGCACTGAAGCTTTCTTT. Its translation: CASSRAGGTEAFF.

The chain couples TRBV21-1 to TRBJ2-1; TRBD1, as called in the table, went unchecked against the DNA. TRBV21-1 is annotated as a pseudogene. CDR3 length: 16 amino acids. DNA for the CDR3: TGTGCCAGCACCAGGGGTACAGGTCCACAAGAGAATGAGCAGTTCTTC. It is translated as CASTRGTGPQENEQFF.

The rearrangement links TRBV7-2 to TRBJ1-5, with unresolved D. Trimming stripped 4 bases from V and 3 bases from J, with 10 bases between. CDR3 length: 14 residues. Germline assignment: CDR1 SGHTA and CDR2 FQGNSA. CDR3: CASSSQSFNQPQHF. In nucleotides, the CDR3 is TGTGCCAGCAGCTCTCAGTCTTTCAATCAGCCCCAGCATTTT.

The chain carries TRBV12-3 or TRBV12-4 and TRBJ2-4; perhaps TRBD1 as D (5 bases). The V end was cut by 4 bases, the J end by 4 bases, with 8 bases between. CDR3 length equals 13 residues. The CDR3: CASSSRQKNIQYF. As DNA, the CDR3 is TGTGCCAGCAGTTCAAGACAGAAAAACATTCAGTACTTC.